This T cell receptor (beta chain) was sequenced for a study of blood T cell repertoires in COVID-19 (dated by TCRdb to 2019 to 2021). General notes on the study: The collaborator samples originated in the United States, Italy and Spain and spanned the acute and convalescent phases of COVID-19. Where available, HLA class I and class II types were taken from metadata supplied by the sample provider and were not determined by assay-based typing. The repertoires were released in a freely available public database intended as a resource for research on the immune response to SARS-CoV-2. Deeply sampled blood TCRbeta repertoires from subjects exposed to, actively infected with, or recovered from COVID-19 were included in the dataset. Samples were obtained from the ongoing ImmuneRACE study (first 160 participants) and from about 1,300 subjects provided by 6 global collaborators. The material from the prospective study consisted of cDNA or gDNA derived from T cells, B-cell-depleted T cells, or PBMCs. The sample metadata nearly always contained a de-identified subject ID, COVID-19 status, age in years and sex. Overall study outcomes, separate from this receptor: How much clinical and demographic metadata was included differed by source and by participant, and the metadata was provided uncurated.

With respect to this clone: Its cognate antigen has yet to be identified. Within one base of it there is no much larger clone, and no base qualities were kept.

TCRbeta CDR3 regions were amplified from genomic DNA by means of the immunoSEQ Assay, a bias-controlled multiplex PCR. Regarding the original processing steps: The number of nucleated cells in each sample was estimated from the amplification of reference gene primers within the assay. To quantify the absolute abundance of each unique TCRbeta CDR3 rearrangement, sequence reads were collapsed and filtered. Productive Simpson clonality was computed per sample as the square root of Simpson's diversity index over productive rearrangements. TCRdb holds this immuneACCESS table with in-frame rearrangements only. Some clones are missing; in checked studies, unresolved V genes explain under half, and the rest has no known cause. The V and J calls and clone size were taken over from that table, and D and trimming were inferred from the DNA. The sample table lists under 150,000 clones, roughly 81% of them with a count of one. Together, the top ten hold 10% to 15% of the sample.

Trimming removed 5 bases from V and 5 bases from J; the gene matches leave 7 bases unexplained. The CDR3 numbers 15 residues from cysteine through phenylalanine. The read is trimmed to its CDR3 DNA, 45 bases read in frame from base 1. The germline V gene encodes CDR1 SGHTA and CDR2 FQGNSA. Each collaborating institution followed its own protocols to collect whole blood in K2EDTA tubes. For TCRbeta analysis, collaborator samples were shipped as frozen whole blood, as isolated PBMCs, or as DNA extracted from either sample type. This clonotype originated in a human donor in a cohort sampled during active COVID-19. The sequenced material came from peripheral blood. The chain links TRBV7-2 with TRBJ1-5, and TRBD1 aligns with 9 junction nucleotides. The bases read TGTGCCAGCAGCCCCCTGGGACAGGGTGATCAGCCCCAGCATTTT. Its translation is CASSPLGQGDQPQHF. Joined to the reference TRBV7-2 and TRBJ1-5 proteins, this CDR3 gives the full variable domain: GAGVSQSPSNKVTEKGKDVELRCDPISGHTALYWYRQSLGQGLEFLIYFQGNSAPDKSGLPSDRFSAERTGGSVSTLTIQRTQQEDSAVYLCASSPLGQGDQPQHFGDGTRLSIL.